Listed here is a single T cell receptor (beta chain). There are a few counts of this clonotype. The specificity of this receptor is unknown. No quality values exist for individual bases; no much larger clone is one base distant. This sample stems from a study of CD4 T cell repertoires and nickel (dated by TCRdb to about 2020). CDR1 SNHLY and CDR2 FYNNEI were looked up in the germline V gene. The V end loses 4 bases and the J end loses 4 bases, and a stretch of 16 bases separates them. The CDR3 numbers 15 residues from cysteine through phenylalanine. Left in the record is the CDR3 DNA by itself, 45 bases read in frame from the first base. To prepare the library, RT-PCR was applied. The run used an Illumina MiSeq. The raw public reads went through TCRdb reprocessing: fastp at Q25, MiXCR clone calling, in-frame beta chains kept. One record per CDR3 amino acid sequence lists the most common genes and DNA. Across this sample there are about 320 distinct CDR3 sequences, with approximately 55% seen only once. Jointly, the top ten make up 10% to 15% of the sample.

This receptor chain uses TRBV2 and TRBJ1-1; the D region possibly corresponds to TRBD1 (6 bases align). This TCR came from a human donor in a nickel allergy study, with or without nickel allergy (not recorded which). It is not recorded whether this sample comes from one donor or several. The sequenced sample was CD4+ T cells from blood, not recorded whether cultured. The nucleotide sequence reads TGTGCCAGCAGTGCCCAAAGGGGGGCGAGCACTGAAGCTTTCTTT. This gives the protein CASSAQRGASTEAFF.